Below are 20 T cell receptor beta chains sequenced from a single sample in a study of T cells in Graves' hyperthyroidism and ophthalmopathy. What was amplified from RNA transcripts were TCR beta CDR3 regions. With the HTBI primer set, the TCR CDR3 went through a first round of RT-PCR. A single record per CDR3 protein comes from TCRdb applying MiXCR to the multiplex PCR reads. Among 650,000 to 700,000 distinct CDR3 sequences, around a sixth were seen once, and the ten largest hold roughly 16%. Sequencing used blood. These receptors all stem from a man aged 45-65 years with Graves' hyperthyroidism.

This clonotype was counted only a few times. The chain couples TRBV7-9 to TRBJ2-1; D may be TRBD2 (5 bases). The ends were cut back, 7 bases at V and 8 bases at J, with 21 bases in the middle. The CDR3 has 15 amino acids. Per the germline V gene, CDR1 is SEHNR and CDR2 is FQNEAQ (reference sequence). The CDR3 protein is CASNPWAGPVHEQFF. The CDR3 nucleotides are TGTGCCAGCAACCCTTGGGCGGGCCCGGTCCATGAGCAGTTCTTC.

This sequence joins TRBV6-2 or TRBV6-3 and TRBJ2-4; TRBD1 matches at 7 bases. V trimming: 5 bases; J trimming: 12 bases; junction bases outside the gene matches: 4. CDR3 size: 11 residues. The germline gives CDR1 MNHEY, CDR2 SVGEGT. CDR3 nucleotide sequence: TGTGCCAGCAGTGCTCAGGGGGATCAGTACTTC. Encoded protein: CASSAQGDQYF.

This clonotype was counted many times. J is TRBJ2-4 and V is TRBV2; TRBD1 matches at 8 bases. The CDR3 is 15 residues long. In germline, CDR1 is SNHLY, CDR2 FYNNEI. With 5 bases clipped from V and 0 bases from J, the junction kept 3 bases outside the gene matches. The CDR3 sequence: CASSRTGLAKNIQYF. In DNA form, the CDR3 reads TGTGCCAGCAGTCGGACAGGGTTAGCCAAAAACATTCAGTACTTC.

This clonotype came up once. The chain employs TRBV7-9 and TRBJ2-1; 11 bases fit TRBD2. The CDR3 consists of 14 residues. J gave up 8 bases and V 6 bases, and 6 bases lay outside the gene matches. The germline V gene encodes CDR1 SEHNR and CDR2 FQNEAQ (reference sequence). The CDR3, as DNA: TGTGCCAGCAGACTAGCGGGAGATAAGGATGAGCAGTTCTTC. Translation: CASRLAGDKDEQFF.

The CDR3 DNA reads TGCGCCAGCAGCTTCCGCACAGGGGGTTTAATTTGGGGAGAGACCCAGTACTTC. It translates to CASSFRTGGLIWGETQYF. The rearrangement joins TRBV4-1 to TRBJ2-5; TRBD1 aligns across 8 bases. Per the germline V gene, CDR1 is MGHRA and CDR2 is YSYEKL. This CDR3 spans 18 amino acids. Trimming cost V 5 bases and J 4 bases; bases outside gene matches: 18.

This clonotype was observed at least ten times. The chain links TRBV10-3 to TRBJ2-7; D remains ambiguous. Trimming stripped 5 bases from V and 2 bases from J, with 13 bases between. Germline assignment: CDR1 ENHRY and CDR2 SYGVKD. This CDR3 has 14 amino acids. This CDR3 reads CAISPVTGPYEQYF. Written as DNA, the CDR3 is TGTGCCATCAGTCCCGTGACTGGGCCCTACGAGCAGTACTTC.

DNA for the CDR3: TGTGCCAGCAGTTTACTTACAGGGGGCCGGAACACTGAAGCTTTCTTT. Translated, it gives CASSLLTGGRNTEAFF. The rearrangement uses TRBV27 and TRBJ1-1; 9 bases are shared with TRBD1. Germline CDR1 is MNHEY and CDR2 is SMNVEV (reference sequence). This CDR3 contains 16 residues. The trim removed 2 bases at V and 1 base at J, leaving 5 bases unmatched.

This clonotype was seen ten or more times. This chain links TRBV18 with TRBJ2-1; D not certain. Germline V gene lookup returns CDR1 KGHSH and CDR2 LQKENI. Trimming took off 3 bases at V and 7 bases at J, with 10 bases between the two ends. CDR3 length: 13 amino acids. CDR3 nucleotide sequence: TGTGCCAGCTCACCCAATAGTGCGAATGAGCAGTTCTTC. Translation gives CASSPNSANEQFF. Combining the CDR3 with reference TRBV18 and TRBJ2-1 gives the whole variable domain NAGVMQNPRHLVRRRGQEARLRCSPMKGHSHVYWYRQLPEEGLKFMVYLQKENIIDESGMPKERFSAEFPKEGPSILRIQQVVRGDSAAYFCASSPNSANEQFFGPGTRLTVL.

This clonotype was found many times. CDR3 nucleotide sequence: TGTGCCAGCAGCTTAGCGGCGTTTGGTTCCAACTATGGCTACACCTTC. This sequence encodes CASSLAAFGSNYGYTF. The chain joins TRBV7-8 to TRBJ1-2; no firm D call. Trimming pared 0 bases from V and 2 bases from J, leaving 13 bases between. Germline V CDR1 and CDR2: SGHVS, FQNEAQ. CDR3 length: 16 residues.

Ten or more counts support this clonotype. This chain uses TRBV7-9 with TRBJ2-1; weak D call: TRBD2 (5 bases). Between the trimmed V and J ends, which lost 2 bases and 10 bases, there was a span of 18 bases. This CDR3 has 15 amino acids. CDR1 SEHNR and CDR2 FQNEAQ come from the germline V gene (reference sequence). The DNA for the CDR3 is TGTGCCAGCAGCTTAAGGGTAAGCCACCGAGGGGAGCAGTTCTTC. This sequence encodes CASSLRVSHRGEQFF.

The V and J genes are TRBV5-1 and TRBJ2-7, with 12 bases that match TRBD1. The CDR3 is made up of 15 amino acids. Germline CDR1 reads SGHRS; CDR2 reads YFSETQ. J gave up 4 bases and V 2 bases, and 4 bases lay outside the gene matches. The CDR3 reads CASSLGTGGWYEQYF. CDR3 nucleotide sequence: TGCGCCAGCAGCTTAGGGACAGGGGGCTGGTACGAGCAGTACTTC. Full variable domain (remainder filled in from reference TRBV5-1 and TRBJ2-7): KAGVTQTPRYLIKTRGQQVTLSCSPISGHRSVSWYQQTPGQGLQFLFEYFSETQRNKGNFPGRFSGRQFSNSRSEMNVSTLELGDSALYLCASSLGTGGWYEQYFGPGTRLTVT.

This clonotype has ten or more counts. This rearrangement joins TRBV12-3 or TRBV12-4 to TRBJ2-1; D is unclear. CDR3 length: 17 amino acids. V was cut by 2 bases and J by 6 bases, with 20 bases left in between. DNA for the CDR3: TGTGCCAGCAGTTTAAATATCGGAGTATATACTGGCAATGAGCAGTTCTTC. Protein product: CASSLNIGVYTGNEQFF.

The V and J genes are TRBV28 and TRBJ1-3; TRBD1 aligns across 7 bases. This CDR3 has 14 residues. CDR1 is MDHEN and CDR2 is SYDVKM in the germline V gene. V lost 6 bases, J lost 4 bases, and 6 bases stayed unmatched. CDR3 DNA sequence: TGTGCCAGCAGATACGCGGACAGGGGAAACACCATATATTTT. This translates into CASRYADRGNTIYF. Variable domain in full (rest from reference TRBV28 and TRBJ1-3): DVKVTQSSRYLVKRTGEKVFLECVQDMDHENMFWYRQDPGLGLRLIYFSYDVKMKEKGDIPEGYSVSREKKERFSLILESASTNQTSMYLCASRYADRGNTIYFGEGSWLTVV.

This clonotype was recorded at least ten times. The CDR3, as DNA: TGCAGTGCTAGAGATCAGACAGGGTCTGTTGAAAAACTGTTTTTT. Encoded protein: CSARDQTGSVEKLFF. The chain recombines TRBV20-1 with TRBJ1-4, with 7 positions matching TRBD1. CDR3 length equals 15 residues. Per germline, CDR1 DFQATT and CDR2 SNEGSKA (reference sequence). V lost 0 bases, J lost 7 bases, and 8 bases stayed unmatched.

This clonotype has more than one count but fewer than ten. The conserved final phenylalanine or tryptophan is absent from the CDR3, which likely points to a read error. This chain joins TRBV30 and TRBJ1-1; TRBD1 aligns across 7 bases. V lost 4 bases and J lost 1; bases outside the gene matches: 3. Germline values: CDR1 GTSNPN, CDR2 SVGIG (reference sequence). The length of the CDR3 is 13 residues. The CDR3 loop is CAWTRQGNTEAFL. The CDR3 bases are TGTGCCTGGACCAGACAGGGGAACACTGAAGCTTTCTTA.

This clonotype was seen repeatedly, ten times or more. The V call is TRBV28, the J call TRBJ2-7, with D uncertain. The CDR3 covers 14 residues. Germline CDR1 MDHEN, CDR2 SYDVKM. Deletions cut 1 base from V and 0 bases from J, with 7 bases between. The chain's CDR3 is CASSLLHRSYEQYF. DNA for the CDR3: TGTGCCAGCAGTTTATTACATCGCTCCTACGAGCAGTACTTC.

With respect to this clonotype: This may arise from a read error, as a much more abundant clone is one base away. The chain combines TRBV2 with TRBJ1-3; no clear D. The length of the CDR3 is 11 residues. CDR1 is SNHLY and CDR2 is FYNNEI in the germline V gene. The CDR3 bases are TGTGACCACTCCACGGGAAACACCATATATTTT. Protein: CDHSTGNTIYF.

The rearrangement uses TRBV19 and TRBJ2-1, with a weak D call TRBD1 (5 bases). V gave up 8 bases and J gave up 0 bases, with 11 bases separating them. CDR1 and CDR2 from the germline V gene are LNHDA and SQIVND (reference sequence). The CDR3 runs to 14 residues. The CDR3 reads CASAQVSSYNEQFF. CDR3 nucleotide sequence: TGTGCCAGTGCACAGGTTAGCTCCTACAATGAGCAGTTCTTC. Drawing the rest from reference TRBV19 and TRBJ2-1, the complete variable domain is DGGITQSPKYLFRKEGQNVTLSCEQNLNHDAMYWYRQDPGQGLRLIYYSQIVNDFQKGDIAEGYSVSREKKESFPLTVTSAQKNPTAFYLCASAQVSSYNEQFFGPGTRLTVL.

The V and J genes are TRBV20-1 and TRBJ1-1; D perhaps matches TRBD1 (6 bases). The CDR3 runs 16 residues. Trimming left V 0 bases short and J 7 bases short, with 21 bases between. The germline gives CDR1 DFQATT, CDR2 SNEGSKA (reference sequence). The DNA for the CDR3 is TGCAGTGCTAGAGATAGAAAGGGGACGGGACATGGTGAAGCTTTCTTT. It is translated as CSARDRKGTGHGEAFF.

V and J are TRBV7-2 and TRBJ1-3; tentative D call: TRBD1 (6 bases). Germline CDR1 and CDR2: SGHTA and FQGNSA. Deletions cut 5 bases from V and 0 bases from J, with 14 bases between. This CDR3 region has 16 residues. CDR3 DNA sequence: TGTGCCAGCAGCCGAAGACAGGCAAGCTCTGGAAACACCATATATTTT. It is translated as CASSRRQASSGNTIYF.